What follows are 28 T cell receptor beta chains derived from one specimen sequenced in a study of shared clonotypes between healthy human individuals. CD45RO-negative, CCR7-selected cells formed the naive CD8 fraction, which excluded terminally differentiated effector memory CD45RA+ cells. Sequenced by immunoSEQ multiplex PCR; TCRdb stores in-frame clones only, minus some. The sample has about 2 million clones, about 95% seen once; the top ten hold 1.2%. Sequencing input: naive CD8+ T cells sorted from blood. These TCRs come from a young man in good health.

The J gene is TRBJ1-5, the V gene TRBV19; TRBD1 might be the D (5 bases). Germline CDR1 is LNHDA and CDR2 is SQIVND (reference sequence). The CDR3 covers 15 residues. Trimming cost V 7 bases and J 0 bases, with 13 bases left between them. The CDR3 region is CASTWDYNSNQPQHF. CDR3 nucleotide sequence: TGTGCCAGTACTTGGGACTACAATAGCAATCAGCCCCAGCATTTT.

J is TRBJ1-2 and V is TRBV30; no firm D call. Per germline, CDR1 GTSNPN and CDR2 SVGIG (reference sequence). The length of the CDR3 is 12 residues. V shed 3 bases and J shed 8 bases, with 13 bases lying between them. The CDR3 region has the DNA TGTGCCTGGAGGGCAGTTGCGGAAGGCTACACCTTC. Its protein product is CAWRAVAEGYTF.

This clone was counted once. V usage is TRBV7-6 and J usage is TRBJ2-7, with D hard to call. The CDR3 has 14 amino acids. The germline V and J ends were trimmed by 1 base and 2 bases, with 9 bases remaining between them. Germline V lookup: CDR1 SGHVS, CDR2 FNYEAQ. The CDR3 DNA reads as TGTGCCAGCAGCTTAGAGGCGGAAGCCTACGAGCAGTACTTC. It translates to CASSLEAEAYEQYF.

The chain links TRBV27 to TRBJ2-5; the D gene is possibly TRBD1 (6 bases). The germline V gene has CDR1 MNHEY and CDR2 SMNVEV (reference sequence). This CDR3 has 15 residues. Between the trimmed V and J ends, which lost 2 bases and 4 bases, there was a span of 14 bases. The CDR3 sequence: CASSLEQGLRETQYF. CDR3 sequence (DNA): TGTGCCAGCAGTTTAGAACAGGGCCTTCGAGAGACCCAGTACTTC.

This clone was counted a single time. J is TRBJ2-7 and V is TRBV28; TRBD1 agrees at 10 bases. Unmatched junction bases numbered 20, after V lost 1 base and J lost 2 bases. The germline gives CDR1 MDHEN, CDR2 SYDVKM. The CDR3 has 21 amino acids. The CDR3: CASSLYLSGDRGVQFTYEQYF. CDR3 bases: TGTGCCAGCAGTTTATATCTCTCGGGGGACAGGGGCGTTCAATTTACCTACGAGCAGTACTTC.

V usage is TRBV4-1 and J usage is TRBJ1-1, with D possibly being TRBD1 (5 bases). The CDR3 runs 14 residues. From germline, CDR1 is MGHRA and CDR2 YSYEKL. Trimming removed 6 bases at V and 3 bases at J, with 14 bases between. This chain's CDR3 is CASSRILGDTEAFF. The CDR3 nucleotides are TGCGCCAGCAGTCGAATCTTAGGGGACACTGAAGCTTTCTTT.

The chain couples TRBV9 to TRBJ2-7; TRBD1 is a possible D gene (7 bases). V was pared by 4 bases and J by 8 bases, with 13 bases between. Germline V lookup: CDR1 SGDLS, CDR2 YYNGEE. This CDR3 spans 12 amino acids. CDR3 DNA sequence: TGTGCCAGCAGCTCTCCAGGGGGGAAGCAGTACTTC. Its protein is CASSSPGGKQYF.

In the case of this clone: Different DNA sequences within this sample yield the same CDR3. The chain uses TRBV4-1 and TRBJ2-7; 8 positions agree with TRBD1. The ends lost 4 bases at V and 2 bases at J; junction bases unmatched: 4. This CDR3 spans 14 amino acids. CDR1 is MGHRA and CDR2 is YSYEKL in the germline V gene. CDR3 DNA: TGCGCCAGCAGCCCAAGGACAGGGACCTACGAGCAGTACTTC. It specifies CASSPRTGTYEQYF.

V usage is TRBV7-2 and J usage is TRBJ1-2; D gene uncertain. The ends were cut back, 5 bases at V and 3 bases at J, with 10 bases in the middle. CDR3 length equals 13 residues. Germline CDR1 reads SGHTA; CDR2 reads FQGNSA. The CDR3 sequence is CASSPSAYYGYTF. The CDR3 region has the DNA TGTGCCAGCAGCCCTTCGGCGTACTATGGCTACACCTTC. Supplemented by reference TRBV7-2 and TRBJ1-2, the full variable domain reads GAGVSQSPSNKVTEKGKDVELRCDPISGHTALYWYRQSLGQGLEFLIYFQGNSAPDKSGLPSDRFSAERTGGSVSTLTIQRTQQEDSAVYLCASSPSAYYGYTFGSGTRLTVV.

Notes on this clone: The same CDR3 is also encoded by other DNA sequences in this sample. Written as DNA, the CDR3 is TGTGCCAGCAGTTACTCGGGAGGTGGCTACACCTTC. Its translation is CASSYSGGGYTF. The V call is TRBV6-5, the J call TRBJ1-2; D unclear. V shed 0 bases and J shed 7 bases, with 6 bases lying between them. The CDR3 is 12 amino acids. The V gene's germline CDR1 is MNHEY and CDR2 SVGAGI.

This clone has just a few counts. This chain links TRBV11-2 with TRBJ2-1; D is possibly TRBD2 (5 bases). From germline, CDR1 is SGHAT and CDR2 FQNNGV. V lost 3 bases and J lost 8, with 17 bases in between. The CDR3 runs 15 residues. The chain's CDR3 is CASSLLAARSDEQFF. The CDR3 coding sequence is TGTGCCAGCAGCTTGCTAGCAGCCCGCTCAGATGAGCAGTTCTTC.

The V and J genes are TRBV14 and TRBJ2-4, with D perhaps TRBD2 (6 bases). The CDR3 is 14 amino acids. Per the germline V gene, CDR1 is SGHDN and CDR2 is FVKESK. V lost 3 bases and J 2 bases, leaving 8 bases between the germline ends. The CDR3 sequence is CASSQGGSKNIQYF. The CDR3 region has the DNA TGTGCCAGCAGCCAGGGGGGATCCAAAAACATTCAGTACTTC.

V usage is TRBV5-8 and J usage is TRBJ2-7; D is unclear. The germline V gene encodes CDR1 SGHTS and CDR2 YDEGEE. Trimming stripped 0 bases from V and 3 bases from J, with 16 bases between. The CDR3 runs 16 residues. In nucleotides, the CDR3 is TGTGCCAGCAGCTTGGTCCAGGCGGCCGAACTCTACGAGCAGTACTTC. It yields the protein CASSLVQAAELYEQYF.

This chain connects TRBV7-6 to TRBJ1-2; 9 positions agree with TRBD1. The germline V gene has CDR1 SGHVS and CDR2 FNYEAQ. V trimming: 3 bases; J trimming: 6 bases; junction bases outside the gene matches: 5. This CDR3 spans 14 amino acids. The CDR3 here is CASSLSTGGDGYTF. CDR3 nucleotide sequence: TGTGCCAGCAGCTTGTCGACAGGGGGGGATGGCTACACCTTC.

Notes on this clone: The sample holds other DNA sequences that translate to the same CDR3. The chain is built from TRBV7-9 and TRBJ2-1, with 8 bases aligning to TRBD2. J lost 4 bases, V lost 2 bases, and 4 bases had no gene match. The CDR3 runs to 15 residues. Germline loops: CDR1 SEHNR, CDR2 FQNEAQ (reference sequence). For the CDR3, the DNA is TGTGCCAGCAGCTTACGAGCGGGAGTATACAATGAGCAGTTCTTC. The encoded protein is CASSLRAGVYNEQFF.

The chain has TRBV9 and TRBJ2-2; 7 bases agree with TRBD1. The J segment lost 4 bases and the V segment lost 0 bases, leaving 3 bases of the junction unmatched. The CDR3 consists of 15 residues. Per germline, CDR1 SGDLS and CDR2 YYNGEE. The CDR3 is CASSVATGATGELFF. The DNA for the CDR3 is TGTGCCAGCAGCGTAGCAACAGGGGCCACCGGGGAGCTGTTTTTT.

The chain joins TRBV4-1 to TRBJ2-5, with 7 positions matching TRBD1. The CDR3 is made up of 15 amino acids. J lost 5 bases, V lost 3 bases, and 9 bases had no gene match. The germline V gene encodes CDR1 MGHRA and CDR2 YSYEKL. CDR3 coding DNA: TGCGCCAGCAGCCATCCCCCGACAGGGCCCGAGACCCAGTACTTC. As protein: CASSHPPTGPETQYF.

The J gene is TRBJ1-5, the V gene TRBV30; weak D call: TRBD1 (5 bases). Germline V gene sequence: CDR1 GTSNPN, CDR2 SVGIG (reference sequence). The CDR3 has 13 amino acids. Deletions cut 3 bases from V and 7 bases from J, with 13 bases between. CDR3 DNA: TGTGCCTGGAGCCCTGGGGCGATGCAGCCCCAGCATTTT. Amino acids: CAWSPGAMQPQHF.

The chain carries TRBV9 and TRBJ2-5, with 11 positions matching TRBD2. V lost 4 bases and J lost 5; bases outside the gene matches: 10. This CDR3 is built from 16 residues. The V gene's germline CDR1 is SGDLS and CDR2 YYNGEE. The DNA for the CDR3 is TGTGCCAGCAGCCCCGGGACTAGCGGAACTACGGAGACCCAGTACTTC. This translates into CASSPGTSGTTETQYF.

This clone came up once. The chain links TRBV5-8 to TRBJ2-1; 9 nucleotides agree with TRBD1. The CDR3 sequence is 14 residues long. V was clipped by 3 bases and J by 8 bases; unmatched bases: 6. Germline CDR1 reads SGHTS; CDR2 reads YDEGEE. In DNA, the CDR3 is TGTGCCAGCAGCTGGTTGGGACAGGGCGATGAGCAGTTCTTC. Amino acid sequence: CASSWLGQGDEQFF.

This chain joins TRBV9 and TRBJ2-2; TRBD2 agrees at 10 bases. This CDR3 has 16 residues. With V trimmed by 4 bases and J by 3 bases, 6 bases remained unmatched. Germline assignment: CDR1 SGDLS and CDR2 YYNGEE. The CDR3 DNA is TGTGCCAGCAGCACAGGGACTAGCGCCTACACCGGGGAGCTGTTTTTT. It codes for CASSTGTSAYTGELFF.

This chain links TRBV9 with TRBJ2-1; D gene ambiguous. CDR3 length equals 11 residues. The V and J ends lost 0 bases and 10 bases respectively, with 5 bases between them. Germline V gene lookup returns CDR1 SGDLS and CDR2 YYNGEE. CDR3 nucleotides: TGTGCCAGCAGCGTAGGAGAAGAGCAGTTCTTC. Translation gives CASSVGEEQFF. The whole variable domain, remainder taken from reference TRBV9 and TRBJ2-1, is DSGVTQTPKHLITATGQRVTLRCSPRSGDLSVYWYQQSLDQGLQFLIQYYNGEERAKGNILERFSAQQFPDLHSELNLSSLELGDSALYFCASSVGEEQFFGPGTRLTVL.

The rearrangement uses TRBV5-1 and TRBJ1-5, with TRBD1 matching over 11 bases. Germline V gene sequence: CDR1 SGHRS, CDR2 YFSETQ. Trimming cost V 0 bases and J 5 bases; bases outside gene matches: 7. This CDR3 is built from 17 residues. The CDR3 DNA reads TGCGCCAGCAGCTTGGAAATTCCGGGACAGGGGGATCAGCCCCAGCATTTT. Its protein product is CASSLEIPGQGDQPQHF.

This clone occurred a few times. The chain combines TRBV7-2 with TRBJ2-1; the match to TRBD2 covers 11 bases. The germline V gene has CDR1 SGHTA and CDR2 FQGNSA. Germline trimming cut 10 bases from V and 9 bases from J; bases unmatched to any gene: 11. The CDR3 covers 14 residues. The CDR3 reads CANSGTSGSGEQFF. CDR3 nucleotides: TGTGCCAACTCCGGGACTAGCGGTTCAGGTGAGCAGTTCTTC. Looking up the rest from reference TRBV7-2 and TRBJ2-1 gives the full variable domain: GAGVSQSPSNKVTEKGKDVELRCDPISGHTALYWYRQSLGQGLEFLIYFQGNSAPDKSGLPSDRFSAERTGGSVSTLTIQRTQQEDSAVYLCANSGTSGSGEQFFGPGTRLTVL.

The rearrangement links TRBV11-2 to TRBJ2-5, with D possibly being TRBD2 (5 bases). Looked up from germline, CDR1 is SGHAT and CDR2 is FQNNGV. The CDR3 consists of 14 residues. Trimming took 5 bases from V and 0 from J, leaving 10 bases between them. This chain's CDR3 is CASSADWYQETQYF. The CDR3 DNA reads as TGTGCCAGCAGCGCGGACTGGTACCAAGAGACCCAGTACTTC.

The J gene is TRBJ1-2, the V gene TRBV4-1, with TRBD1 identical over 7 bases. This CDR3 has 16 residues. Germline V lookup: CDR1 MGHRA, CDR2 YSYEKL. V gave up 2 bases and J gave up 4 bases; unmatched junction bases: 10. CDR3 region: CASSQLDREEGYGYTF. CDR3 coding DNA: TGCGCCAGCAGCCAACTCGACAGGGAAGAGGGCTATGGCTACACCTTC.

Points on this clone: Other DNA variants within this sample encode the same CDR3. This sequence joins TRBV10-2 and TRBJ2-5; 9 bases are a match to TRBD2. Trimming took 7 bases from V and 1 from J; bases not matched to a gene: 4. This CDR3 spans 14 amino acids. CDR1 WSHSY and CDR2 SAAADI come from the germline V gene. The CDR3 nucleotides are TGCGCCAGCACGCTAGCGGGGTTCCAAGAGACCCAGTACTTC. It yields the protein CASTLAGFQETQYF.

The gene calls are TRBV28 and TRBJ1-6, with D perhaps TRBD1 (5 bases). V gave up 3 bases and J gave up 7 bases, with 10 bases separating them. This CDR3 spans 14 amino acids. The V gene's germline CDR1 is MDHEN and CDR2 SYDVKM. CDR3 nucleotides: TGTGCCAGCAGTTTGGCAGGGAACAATTCACCCCTCCACTTT. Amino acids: CASSLAGNNSPLHF.